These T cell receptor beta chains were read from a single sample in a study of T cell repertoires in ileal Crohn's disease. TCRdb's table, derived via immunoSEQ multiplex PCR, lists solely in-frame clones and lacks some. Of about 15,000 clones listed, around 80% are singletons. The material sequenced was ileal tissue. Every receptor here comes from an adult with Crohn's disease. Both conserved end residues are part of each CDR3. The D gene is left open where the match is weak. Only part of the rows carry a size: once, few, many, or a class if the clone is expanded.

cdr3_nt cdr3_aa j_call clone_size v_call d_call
TGTGCCAGCAGTGTCCCTAGCGGGGGTTTCAATGAGCAGTTCTTC CASSVPSGGFNEQFF TRBJ2-1 NA TRBV2 TRBD2
TGCGCCAGCAGCTACTTAACAGGGGGCGCCGGAAAACTGTTTTTT CASSYLTGGAGKLFF TRBJ1-4 NA TRBV5-1 TRBD1
TGCAGTGCTAGGGAGGTTTCTGGCTACACCTTC CSAREVSGYTF TRBJ1-2 NA TRBV20-1 NA
TGCGCCAGCAGCTTGGGACAGGGGGGATACGAGCAGTACTTC CASSLGQGGYEQYF TRBJ2-7 NA TRBV5-1 TRBD1
TGTGCCAGCAGCTTAAGGGGGGGGAGCAATCAGCCCCAGCATTTT CASSLRGGSNQPQHF TRBJ1-5 NA TRBV7-2 NA
TGTGCCAGCAGCGAAGGCCCTCGGGACACCGGGGAGCTGTTTTTT CASSEGPRDTGELFF TRBJ2-2 few TRBV5-6 NA
TGTGCCAGCAGCGTAGCGGGTCAGTCCGGTGAAAAACTGTTTTTT CASSVAGQSGEKLFF TRBJ1-4 once TRBV9 NA
TGCGCCAGCAGCTGGTCTGGACAGGGAGGTCCCTATGGCTACACCTTC CASSWSGQGGPYGYTF TRBJ1-2 NA TRBV5-1 TRBD1
TGTGCCAGCAGCCAACAGAGGGGGCAGGGCACTGAAGCTTTCTTT CASSQQRGQGTEAFF TRBJ1-1 NA TRBV7-9 TRBD1
TGTGCCAGCAGTGACAGTAACTATGGCTACACCTTC CASSDSNYGYTF TRBJ1-2 NA TRBV2 NA
TGTGCCAGCAGCCGGACTGACGGTGACAATCAGCCCCAGCATTTT CASSRTDGDNQPQHF TRBJ1-5 NA TRBV9 NA
TGTGCCAGCAGCAGAGAGCCGGGACAGTCTAATTCACCCCTCCACTTT CASSREPGQSNSPLHF TRBJ1-6 NA TRBV5-4 TRBD1
TGTGCCAGTAGTATTGAGGATACATCGGCCCTCCACTTT CASSIEDTSALHF TRBJ1-6 NA TRBV19 NA
TGTGCCAGCAGCAAGGTAGATTTGGAAGCGGGAGGGCATTTT CASSKVDLEAGGHF TRBJ2-3 NA TRBV5-6 TRBD2
TGTGCCAGCAGCTTAAAAGAGGGGGCCAACTATGGCTACACCTTC CASSLKEGANYGYTF TRBJ1-2 NA TRBV7-9 TRBD1
TGCGCCAGCAGCCAAGGTAGTACAGTGGGTGGCTACACCTTC CASSQGSTVGGYTF TRBJ1-2 NA TRBV4-3 NA
TGTGCCAGCAGGGGGACAGGGGCTCGGGAGACCCAGTACTTC CASRGTGARETQYF TRBJ2-5 NA TRBV2 TRBD1
TGTGCCAGCAGCGAACTCCCTGGAAATTCGGGGGGGCTGACTGAAGCTTTCTTT CASSELPGNSGGLTEAFF TRBJ1-1 NA TRBV7-2 NA
TGTGCCAGCAGCTACCCGAGTCAGGGAATTAGCACAGATACGCAGTATTTT CASSYPSQGISTDTQYF TRBJ2-3 NA TRBV7-3 NA
TGTGCCAGCAGCTTAGGCGGGGACGCTTTCTTT CASSLGGDAFF TRBJ1-1 NA TRBV7-2 NA
TGCGCCAGCAGCTTCCAGCGGGGGGCAGGGGAGACCCAGTACTTC CASSFQRGAGETQYF TRBJ2-5 NA TRBV5-1 TRBD2
TGTGCCAGCAGCTGGGCGTCTAGCGGAACACCTTACGAGCAGTACTTC CASSWASSGTPYEQYF TRBJ2-7 once TRBV5-4 TRBD2
TGCGCCAGCAGCCAAGACGCGGGGGGGAACGCCGGGGAGCTGTTTTTT CASSQDAGGNAGELFF TRBJ2-2 NA TRBV4-3 TRBD2
TGTGCCAGTAGTATAGTTAGCGGGAATGAGCAGTTCTTC CASSIVSGNEQFF TRBJ2-1 NA TRBV19 TRBD2
TGTGCCAGCAGTCTAGTGGGGACTCAGAGCTCTGGAAACACCATATATTTT CASSLVGTQSSGNTIYF TRBJ1-3 once TRBV11-2 NA
TGTGCCAGCAGCCTGGGACAGGGAACGGGCGAGCAGTACTTC CASSLGQGTGEQYF TRBJ2-7 NA TRBV11-3 TRBD1
TGTGCCAGCAGCTTGGTCGTGGGGACAGGGACTTCTGGGGCCAACGTCCTGACTTTC CASSLVVGTGTSGANVLTF TRBJ2-6 NA TRBV5-6 TRBD1
TGTGCCAGCAGTTACGCCCGAGGCGGGACCGTCTACGAGCAGTACTTC CASSYARGGTVYEQYF TRBJ2-7 NA TRBV6-6 NA
TGCGCCAGCAGCCAAGGGCAGACAGCTTCCTATGGCTACACCTTC CASSQGQTASYGYTF TRBJ1-2 NA TRBV4-1 NA
TGTGCCAGCAGTCCCCACCCCGGGGGGCGTGGCGAGCAGTACTTC CASSPHPGGRGEQYF TRBJ2-7 NA TRBV28 NA
TGTGCCAGCAGCCGACAGGGTTTCTACGAGCAGTACTTC CASSRQGFYEQYF TRBJ2-7 NA TRBV13 TRBD1
TGTGCCAGCAGCTTGGTAGGGGACAGGGCTGGGGCCAACGTCCTGACTTTC CASSLVGDRAGANVLTF TRBJ2-6 NA TRBV5-6 TRBD1
TGTGCCAGCAGAACACGGCAGGGGCGTAGAGAGCAGTTCTTC CASRTRQGRREQFF TRBJ2-1 NA TRBV27 NA
TGTGCCAGCAGTACATCGGACAGGGGAATGTTGACCCAGTACTTC CASSTSDRGMLTQYF TRBJ2-5 NA TRBV6-5 TRBD1
TGTGCCAGCAGTTACCGGGGGACTGGAAACACCATATATTTT CASSYRGTGNTIYF TRBJ1-3 NA TRBV6-5 NA
TGTGCCAGCAGTGAAATAGAGTACCAAGAGACCCAGTACTTC CASSEIEYQETQYF TRBJ2-5 NA TRBV2 NA
TGTGCCAGTAGTATAGGGGCCGGGAAGAGGTCCAATGGCTACACCTTC CASSIGAGKRSNGYTF TRBJ1-2 NA TRBV19 NA
TGTGCCAGCAGTTTGGGTGGACAGGGGGCCATCTATGGCTACACCTTC CASSLGGQGAIYGYTF TRBJ1-2 once TRBV28 TRBD1
TGTGCCAGCAGTTACACAGGGCTTAGTGGTCAGCCCCAGCATTTT CASSYTGLSGQPQHF TRBJ1-5 NA TRBV6-6 NA
TGTGCCAGCAGCTTAGCGGGAAGTCGGAACTATGGCTACACCTTC CASSLAGSRNYGYTF TRBJ1-2 NA TRBV11-2 NA
TGTGCCAGCAGCTTAGGGATTGCGGGGGCGCATGCCGGGGAGCTGTTTTTT CASSLGIAGAHAGELFF TRBJ2-2 few TRBV7-9 NA
TGTGCCAGCAGCAAGACAGTGGACTCTGGAAACACCATATATTTT CASSKTVDSGNTIYF TRBJ1-3 NA TRBV2 NA
TGTGCCAGCAGCTTACGAGGTTCAGATACGCAGTATTTT CASSLRGSDTQYF TRBJ2-3 NA TRBV7-3 NA
TGTGCCAGCAAGGAAGGAACAGGCAAAGAGACCCAGTACTTC CASKEGTGKETQYF TRBJ2-5 NA TRBV2 NA
TGTGCCAGCAGTGAATCATACAGGGACACCGGGGAGCTGTTTTTT CASSESYRDTGELFF TRBJ2-2 NA TRBV25-1 NA
TGTGCCAGCAGCGTTGGACAGGGACATTCCCCCCTCCACTTT CASSVGQGHSPLHF TRBJ1-6 NA TRBV7-2 TRBD1
TGCGCCAGCAGCCGAGACAGGGGCGGACAGCCCCAGCATTTT CASSRDRGGQPQHF TRBJ1-5 NA TRBV5-1 TRBD1